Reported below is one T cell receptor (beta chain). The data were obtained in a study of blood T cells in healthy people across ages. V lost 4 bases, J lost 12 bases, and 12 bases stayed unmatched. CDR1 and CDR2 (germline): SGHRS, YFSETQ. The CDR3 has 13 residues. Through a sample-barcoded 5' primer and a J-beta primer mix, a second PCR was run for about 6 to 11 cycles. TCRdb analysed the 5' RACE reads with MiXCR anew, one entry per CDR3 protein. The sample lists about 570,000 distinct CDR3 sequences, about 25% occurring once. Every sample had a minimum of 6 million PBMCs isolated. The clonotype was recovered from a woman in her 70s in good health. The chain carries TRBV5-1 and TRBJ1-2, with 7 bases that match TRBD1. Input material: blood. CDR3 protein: CASSQIGPGQNTF. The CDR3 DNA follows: TGCGCCAGCAGCCAAATTGGACCGGGACAGAACACCTTC.